Included here is one TCR beta chain sequence, with context. Its antigen is as yet unknown. These data are taken from a study of T cells expressing NK-cell markers. TCRdb re-analyzed the 5' RACE reads; it lists each CDR3 protein once, without DNA. This sample's table has 450,000 to 600,000 distinct CDR3 sequences. The CDR3 is made up of 16 amino acids. Germline CDR1 is KGHSH and CDR2 is LQKENI. Regarding the study as a whole: Dominant NKG2C+ clonotype frequencies of 1.0-7.0% of CD8+ T cells were measured in about 6 donors. Researchers report these clonotypes also headed the CD3+CD56-NKG2C+ fraction in a handful of donors.

The rearrangement uses TRBV18 and TRBJ2-1; TCRdb selects TRBD2, and the lack of DNA leaves this call unchecked. The sequence came from a man between 18 and 35 years old in good health. The sequenced material came from blood T cells: a sorted CD56 or NKG2C T cell subset, CD4+ or CD8+ T cells, or bulk PBMC T cells (not recorded which). The CDR3 spells CASSPPAGTPGGEQFF.